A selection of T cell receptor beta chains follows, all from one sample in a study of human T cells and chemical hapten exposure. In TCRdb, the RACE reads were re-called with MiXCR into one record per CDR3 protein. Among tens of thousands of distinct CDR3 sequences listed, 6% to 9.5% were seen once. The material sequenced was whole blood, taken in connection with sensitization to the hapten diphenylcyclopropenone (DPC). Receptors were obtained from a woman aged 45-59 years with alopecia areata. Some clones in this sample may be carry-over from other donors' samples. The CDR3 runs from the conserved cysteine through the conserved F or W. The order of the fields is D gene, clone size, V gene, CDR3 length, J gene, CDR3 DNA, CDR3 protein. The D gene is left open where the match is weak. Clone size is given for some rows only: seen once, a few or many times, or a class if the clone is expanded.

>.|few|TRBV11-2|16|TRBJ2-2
TGTGCCAGCAGCTCCTTTAGCATAGGGGCGAAGGGGGAGCTGTTTTTT
CASSSFSIGAKGELFF
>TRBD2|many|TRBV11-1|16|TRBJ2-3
TGTGCCAGCAGCTTAGGGGCGGGAGTACCGACAGATACGCAGTATTTT
CASSLGAGVPTDTQYF
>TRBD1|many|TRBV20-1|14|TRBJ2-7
TGCAGTGCTAGGAAAATAAGACAGGGACACGAGCAGTACTTC
CSARKIRQGHEQYF
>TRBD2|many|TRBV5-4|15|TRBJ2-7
TGTGCCAGCAGCTTGGAAGGCGGGAGACCCCACGAGCAGTACTTC
CASSLEGGRPHEQYF
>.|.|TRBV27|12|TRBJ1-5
TGTGCCAGCAGCCCTAGCAATCAGCCCCAGCATTTT
CASSPSNQPQHF
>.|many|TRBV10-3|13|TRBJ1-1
TGTGCCATCGCTCCGGGGGGGCATACTGAAGCTTTCTTT
CAIAPGGHTEAFF
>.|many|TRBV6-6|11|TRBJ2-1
TGTGCCAGCACCCTAGCAGGCGAGCAGTTCTTC
CASTLAGEQFF
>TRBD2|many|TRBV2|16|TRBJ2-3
TGTGCCAGCAGTGGGGCTAGCGGGAGGCCCACAGATACGCAGTATTTT
CASSGASGRPTDTQYF
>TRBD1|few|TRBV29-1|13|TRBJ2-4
TGCAGCGTTGAGGACAGGGGAAAAAACATTCAGTACTTC
CSVEDRGKNIQYF
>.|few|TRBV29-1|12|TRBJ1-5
TGCAGCGTTGCGGGGAGCAATCAGCCCCAGCATTTT
CSVAGSNQPQHF
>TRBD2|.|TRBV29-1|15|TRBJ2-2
TGCAGCGTCGCGGGACTAGCAGCAAACACCGGGGAGCTGTTTTTT
CSVAGLAANTGELFF
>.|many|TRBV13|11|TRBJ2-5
TGTGCCAGCAGCTTAGGCCTCCCTCAATACTTC
CASSLGLPQYF
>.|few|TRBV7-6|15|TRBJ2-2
TGTGCCAGCAGCTTATCGATATCGAACACCGGGGAGCTGTTTTTT
CASSLSISNTGELFF
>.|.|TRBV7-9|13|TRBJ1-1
TGTGCCAGCAGGGCCCAATCGGGCACTGAAGCTTTCTTT
CASRAQSGTEAFF
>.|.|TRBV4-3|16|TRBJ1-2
TGCGCCAGCAGCCAAGATTCTGCGCAGGCAACCTATGGCTACACCTTC
CASSQDSAQATYGYTF
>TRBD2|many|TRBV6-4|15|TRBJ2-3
TGTGCCAGCAGTCGGGAAGGACTAGCTTCGGATACGCAGTATTTT
CASSREGLASDTQYF
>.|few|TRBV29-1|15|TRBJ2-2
TGCAGCGTTGAACCGTCTAACAAGGGCACCGGGGAGCTGTTTTTT
CSVEPSNKGTGELFF
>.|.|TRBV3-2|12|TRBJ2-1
TGTGCCAGCAGCCAAGTAAACAATGAGCAGTTCTTC
CASSQVNNEQFF
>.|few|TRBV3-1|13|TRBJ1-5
TGTGCCAGCAGCCAAGACAGAAATCAGCCCCAGCATTTT
CASSQDRNQPQHF
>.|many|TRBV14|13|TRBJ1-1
TGTGCCAGCAGCTCCACGCTGAACACTGAAGCTTTCTTT
CASSSTLNTEAFF
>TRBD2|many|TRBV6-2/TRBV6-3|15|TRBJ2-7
TGTGCCAGCAGTTACGCGGGAGAAGGGCCCTACGAGCAGTACTTC
CASSYAGEGPYEQYF
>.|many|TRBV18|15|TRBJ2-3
TGTGCCAGCTCACCACCCACCGGGGGCACAGATACGCAGTATTTT
CASSPPTGGTDTQYF
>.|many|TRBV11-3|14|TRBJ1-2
TGTGCCAGCAGCTTGGGAGGGCCTAACTATGGCTACACCTTC
CASSLGGPNYGYTF
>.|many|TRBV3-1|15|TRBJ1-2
TGTGCCAGCAGCCAAGCCCGCCACAGCCCCTATGGCTACACCTTC
CASSQARHSPYGYTF
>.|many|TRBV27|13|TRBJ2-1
TGTGCCAGCAGTTTACCCATCAACAATGAGCAGTTCTTC
CASSLPINNEQFF
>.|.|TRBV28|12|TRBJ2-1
TGTGCCAGCAGTTTAGCCTACAATGAGCAGTTCTTC
CASSLAYNEQFF
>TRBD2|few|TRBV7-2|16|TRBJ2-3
TGTGCCAGCAGCTTAGTATTAGCGGGAAGCACAGATACGCAGTATTTT
CASSLVLAGSTDTQYF
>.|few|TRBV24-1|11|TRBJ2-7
TGTGCCACCAGTGACGAATACGAGCAGTACTTC
CATSDEYEQYF
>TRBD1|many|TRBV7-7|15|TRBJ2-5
TGTGCTAGCAGCTTTTCCGGGACAGGGGAAGAGACCCAGTACTTC
CASSFSGTGEETQYF
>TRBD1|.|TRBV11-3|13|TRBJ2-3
TGTGCCAGCAGCGGGACCGTCCAGGGGGCGCAGTATTTT
CASSGTVQGAQYF
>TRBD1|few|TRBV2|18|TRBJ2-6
TGTGCCAGCAGTGAAGGCGGGACAGGGAACTCTGGGGCCAACGTCCTGACTTTC
CASSEGGTGNSGANVLTF
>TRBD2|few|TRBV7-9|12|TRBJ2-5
TGTGCCAGCAGCTGGACTAGAGAGACCCAGTACTTC
CASSWTRETQYF
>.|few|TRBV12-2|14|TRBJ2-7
TGTGCAAGTCGCTTCACCGGGACCTGCTACGAGCAGTACTTC
CASRFTGTCYEQYF
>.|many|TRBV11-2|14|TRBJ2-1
TGTGCCAGCGGACCCCCACGGACCGGTGGGGAGCAGTTCTTC
CASGPPRTGGEQFF
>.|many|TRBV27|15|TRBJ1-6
TGTGCCAGCAGCCAACGGGGCTCCTATAATTCACCCCTCCACTTT
CASSQRGSYNSPLHF
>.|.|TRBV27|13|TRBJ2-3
TGTGCCAGCAGTTTCCTCCCCCCAGATACGCAGTATTTT
CASSFLPPDTQYF
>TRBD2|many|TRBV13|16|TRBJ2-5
TGTGCCAGGGTACAACCGGGACTAGCGGTTCAAGAGACCCAGTACTTC
CARVQPGLAVQETQYF
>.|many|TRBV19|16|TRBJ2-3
TGTGCCAGTAGTATAGAGGATTTAGCTAGCACAGATACGCAGTATTTT
CASSIEDLASTDTQYF
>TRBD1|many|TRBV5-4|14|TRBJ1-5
TGTGCCAGCAGCGTACAGGGGGTCGGACTGGCCCAGCATTTT
CASSVQGVGLAQHF
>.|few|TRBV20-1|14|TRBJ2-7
TGCAGTGCTCACCCGACTAGTTGGGCCTACGAGCAGTACTTC
CSAHPTSWAYEQYF
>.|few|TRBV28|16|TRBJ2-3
TGTGCCAGCAGCCCACACCAGGGTACTAGCACAGATACGCAGTATTTT
CASSPHQGTSTDTQYF
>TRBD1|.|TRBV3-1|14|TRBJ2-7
TGTGCCAGCACGCGGGGACAGGTTATATACGAGCAGTACTTC
CASTRGQVIYEQYF
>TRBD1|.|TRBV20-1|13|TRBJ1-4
TGCAGTGAAAGGGACAGCCTGAATGAAAAACTGTTTTTT
CSERDSLNEKLFF
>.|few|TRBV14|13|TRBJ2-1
TGTGCCAGCAGCCAAGCTCGGCGGGGCGAGCAGTTCTTC
CASSQARRGEQFF
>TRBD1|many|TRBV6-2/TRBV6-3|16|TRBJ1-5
TGTGCCAGCAGTTACTCTTCCAGGACAGGGCTGCAGCCCCAGCATTTT
CASSYSSRTGLQPQHF
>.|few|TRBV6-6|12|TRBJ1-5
TGTGCCAGCTGCCAGGGAAATCAGCCCCAGCATTTT
CASCQGNQPQHF
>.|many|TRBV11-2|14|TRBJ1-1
TGTGCCAGCAGCCCCCGGACCCAGAACACTGAAGCTTTCTTT
CASSPRTQNTEAFF
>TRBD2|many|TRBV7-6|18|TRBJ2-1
TGTGCCAGCAGCCCCAGGACTAGCGGGAGGGCCGCCTACAATGAGCAGTTCTTC
CASSPRTSGRAAYNEQFF
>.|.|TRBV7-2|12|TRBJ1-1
TGTGCCAGCAGCTTAGATATAGCTGAAGCTTTCTTT
CASSLDIAEAFF
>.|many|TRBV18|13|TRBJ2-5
TGTGCCAGCTCAACGGGGTACCAAGAGACCCAGTACTTC
CASSTGYQETQYF
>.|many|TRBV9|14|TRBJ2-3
TGTGCCAGCAGCCCCGCCCCGGTTCGAGATACGCAGTATTTT
CASSPAPVRDTQYF
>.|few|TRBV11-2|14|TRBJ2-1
TGTGCCAGCAGCACAGGATGGGGTTCCAATGAGCAGTTCTTC
CASSTGWGSNEQFF
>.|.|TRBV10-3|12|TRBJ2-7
TGTGCCATCAGACAGGACTCCTACGAGCAGTACTTC
CAIRQDSYEQYF